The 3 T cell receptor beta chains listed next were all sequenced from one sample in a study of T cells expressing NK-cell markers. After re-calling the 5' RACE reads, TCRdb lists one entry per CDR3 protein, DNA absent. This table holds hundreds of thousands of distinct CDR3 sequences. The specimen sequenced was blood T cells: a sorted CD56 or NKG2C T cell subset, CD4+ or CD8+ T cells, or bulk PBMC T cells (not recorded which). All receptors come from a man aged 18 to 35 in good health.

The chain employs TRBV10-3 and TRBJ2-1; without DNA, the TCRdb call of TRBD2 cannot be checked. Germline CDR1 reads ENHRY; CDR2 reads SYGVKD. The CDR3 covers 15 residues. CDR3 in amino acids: CAIRTLAGGSNEQFF.

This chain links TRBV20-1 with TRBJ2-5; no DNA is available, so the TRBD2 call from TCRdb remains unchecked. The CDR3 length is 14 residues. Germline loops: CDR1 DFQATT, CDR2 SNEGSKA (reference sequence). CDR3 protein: CGGRVAGGLETQYF.

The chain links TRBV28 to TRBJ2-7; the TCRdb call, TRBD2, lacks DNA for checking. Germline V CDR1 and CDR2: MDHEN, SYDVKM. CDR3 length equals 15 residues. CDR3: CASSFGGRWTYEQYF.